This record looks at one T cell receptor beta chain sequence and its context. Sequenced by immunoSEQ multiplex PCR; TCRdb stores in-frame clones only, minus some. The sample holds about 93,000 clones, roughly 90% seen once. These data originate in a study of blood T cell repertoires in COVID-19. Germline CDR1 MNHEY, CDR2 SVGEGT. V gave up 2 bases and J gave up 3 bases; unmatched junction bases: 18. The CDR3 has 20 residues. Material for sequencing was peripheral blood. The chain has TRBV6-2 or TRBV6-3 and TRBJ2-3, with 9 bases identical to TRBD2. This TCR came from a human donor with active COVID-19. The donor label of this sample is uncertain. In DNA form, the CDR3 reads TGTGCCAGCAGTTACGGACGCAGTGTCACTGGACTAGCGAGAACAGATACGCAGTATTTT. Translation gives CASSYGRSVTGLARTDTQYF.